The clone carrying this T cell receptor (beta chain) occurred once. The protocol was immunoSEQ multiplex PCR, while the TCRdb copy is restricted to in-frame clones and leaves out a portion. The sample yields 200,000 or so clones, about 90% seen once. The source of the sample is a study of blood T cell repertoires in COVID-19. Study details: COVID-19 samples collected from the United States, Italy and Spain covered acute and convalescent phases. Sources were T cells, B-cell-depleted T cells, or PBMCs; the material itself was cDNA or gDNA.

The CDR3 has 12 amino acids. The ends were cut back, 4 bases at V and 0 bases at J, with 4 bases in the middle. Germline V gene data show CDR1 as SGHNT and CDR2 as YYREEE (reference sequence). This chain uses TRBV5-4 with TRBJ1-1; D is unclear. The clonotype comes from a man younger than 45 with COVID-19, enrolled during active disease. The sequenced sample consisted of peripheral blood. The CDR3 bases are TGTGCCAGCAGCCTCTTGAACACTGAAGCTTTCTTT. As protein: CASSLLNTEAFF. The whole variable domain, remainder taken from reference TRBV5-4 and TRBJ1-1, is ETGVTQSPTHLIKTRGQQVTLRCSSQSGHNTVSWYQQALGQGPQFIFQYYREEENGRGNFPPRFSGLQFPNYSSELNVNALELDDSALYLCASSLLNTEAFFGQGTRLTVV.